This T cell receptor (beta chain) was captured in a study of blood T cells in healthy people across ages. Study-wide points: TCR beta diversity per million T cells fell roughly linearly with age. Researchers judged that diversity estimates from one million T cells fell short of true values.

Germline V CDR1 and CDR2: SGHKS, YYEKEE (reference sequence). The ends were cut back, 1 base at V and 8 bases at J, with 15 bases in the middle. The CDR3 length is 15 residues. A second PCR of roughly 7 to 11 cycles used a sample-barcoded 5' primer and a J-beta primer mix. A single record per CDR3 protein comes from TCRdb applying MiXCR to the 5' RACE reads. Among around 1,000,000 distinct CDR3 sequences listed, around 27% were seen once. As regards this clonotype: Its target is unknown.

This sample also appeared in a second study, on T cells of mothers and their children. That paper notes: The yield was over 9 million TCR beta CDR3 reads from each mother and some 3 million from each child. Unrelated mother-child pairs always had slightly, but never significantly, lower normalized overlap than related pairs.

Sequencing was carried out using blood. The receptor's source is a girl aged 2-9 years in good health. The chain uses TRBV5-5 and TRBJ1-4; the D gene is possibly TRBD1 (5 bases). Here the CDR3 reads CASSLQFWGEEKLFF. The CDR3 DNA reads as TGTGCCAGCAGCTTGCAATTTTGGGGGGAGGAAAAACTGTTTTTT. The full variable domain, completed using reference TRBV5-5 and TRBJ1-4, is DAGVTQSPTHLIKTRGQQVTLRCSPISGHKSVSWYQQVLGQGPQFIFQYYEKEERGRGNFPDRFSARQFPNYSSELNVNALLLGDSALYLCASSLQFWGEEKLFFGSGTQLSVL.